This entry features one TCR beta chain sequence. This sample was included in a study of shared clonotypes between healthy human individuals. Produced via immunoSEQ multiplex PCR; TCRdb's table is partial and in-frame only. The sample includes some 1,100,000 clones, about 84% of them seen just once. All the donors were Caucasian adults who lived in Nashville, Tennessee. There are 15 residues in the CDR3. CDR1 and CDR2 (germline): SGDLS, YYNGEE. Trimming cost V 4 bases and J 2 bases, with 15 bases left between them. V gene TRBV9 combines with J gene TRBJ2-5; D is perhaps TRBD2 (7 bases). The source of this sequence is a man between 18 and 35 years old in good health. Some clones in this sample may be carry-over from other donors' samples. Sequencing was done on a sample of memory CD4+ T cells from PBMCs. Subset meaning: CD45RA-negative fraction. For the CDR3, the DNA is TGTGCCAGCAGCACCCGGGGAGGGGGACAAGAGACCCAGTACTTC. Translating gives CASSTRGGGQETQYF.